The 18 T cell receptor beta chains in this list originate from one sample, sequenced in a study of blood T cell repertoires in COVID-19. Method: immunoSEQ multiplex PCR; TCRdb's copy keeps in-frame clones and lacks some. The data show approximately 100,000 clones, with more than 80% seen just once and about 14% held by the top ten. Sequencing input: peripheral blood. The receptors were sampled from a woman in her sixties or seventies with acute or convalescent COVID-19.

The chain links TRBV7-3 to TRBJ2-2; possibly TRBD1 for D (5 bases). The germline CDR1 and CDR2 sequences are SGHTA and FQGTGA. CDR3 length: 16 residues. V lost 5 bases and J 3 bases, leaving 16 bases between the germline ends. CDR3 region: CASSATPQADTGELFF. CDR3 DNA sequence: TGTGCCAGCAGCGCCACTCCACAGGCGGACACCGGGGAGCTGTTTTTT.

The gene calls are TRBV20-1 and TRBJ2-4; 11 nucleotides align to TRBD2. The germline V gene encodes CDR1 DFQATT and CDR2 SNEGSKA (reference sequence). The CDR3 has 16 amino acids. The ends lost 3 bases at V and 9 bases at J; junction bases unmatched: 13. CDR3 sequence: CSASTGTSGGRGIQYF. CDR3 coding DNA: TGCAGTGCTAGTACCGGGACTAGCGGAGGGAGGGGCATTCAGTACTTC.

The rearrangement joins TRBV12-2 to TRBJ2-1; no DNA check was done on the table's D call, TRBD2. TRBV12-2 is a pseudogene. This CDR3 is built from 16 residues. CDR3 nucleotides: TGTGCAAGTCGCTCCCTAGCGGGCGCGGGGGGGGATGAGCAGTTCTTC. Translated, it gives CASRSLAGAGGDEQFF.

The chain's CDR3 is CASSLRLAGVLGELFF. CDR3 in DNA: TGTGCCAGCAGCTTGCGGCTAGCGGGAGTTTTAGGGGAGCTGTTTTTT. The rearrangement uses TRBV5-5 and TRBJ2-2; 10 bases match TRBD2. Germline CDR1 SGHKS, CDR2 YYEKEE (reference sequence). There are 16 residues in the CDR3. Unmatched junction bases numbered 8, after V lost 1 base and J lost 8 bases.

This chain links TRBV28 with TRBJ2-7, with TRBD2 matching over 7 bases. V was pared by 8 bases and J by 1 base, with 2 bases of the junction left unmatched. The CDR3 is 12 amino acids. CDR1 and CDR2 from the germline V gene are MDHEN and SYDVKM. CDR3 sequence reads: CASGGGSYEQYF. In DNA, the CDR3 is TGTGCCAGCGGGGGGGGATCCTACGAGCAGTACTTC.

The chain couples TRBV6-5 to TRBJ1-5; no clear D gene. Trimming removed 6 bases from V and 6 bases from J, with 9 bases in between. Germline loops: CDR1 MNHEY, CDR2 SVGAGI. The CDR3 totals 12 residues. Written as DNA, the CDR3 is TGTGCCAGCAGACTAAGTGGTCAGCCCCAGCATTTT. This encodes CASRLSGQPQHF.

This clone showed up just once. The chain links TRBV7-8 to TRBJ2-1; TRBD2 agrees at 10 bases. The CDR3 has 16 amino acids. Trimming removed 2 bases from V and 3 bases from J; junction bases left unmatched: 4. CDR1 is SGHVS and CDR2 is FQNEAQ in the germline V gene. Here the CDR3 reads CASSLPSGGFYNEQFF. CDR3 in DNA: TGTGCCAGCAGCTTACCTAGCGGGGGATTCTACAATGAGCAGTTCTTC.

The chain combines TRBV3-1 (or the pseudogene TRBV3-2) with TRBJ2-5; 8 nucleotides agree with TRBD1. V was clipped by 1 base and J by 0 bases; unmatched bases: 1. The CDR3 is 15 residues long. Germline V gives CDR1 LGHDT, CDR2 YNNKEL (reference sequence). As DNA, the CDR3 is TGTGCCAGCAGCCAAGGACAGGGGAACCAAGAGACCCAGTACTTC. Translated, it gives CASSQGQGNQETQYF.

V and J are TRBV9 and TRBJ1-2; TRBD1 aligns across 7 bases. There are 17 residues in the CDR3. The V gene end was trimmed by 3 bases and the J gene end by 0 bases; junction bases not matched to a gene: 11. Germline CDR1 is SGDLS and CDR2 is YYNGEE. The CDR3 DNA is TGTGCCAGCAGCGCAACAGGGGCCCCCTCGTCTAACTATGGCTACACCTTC. It specifies CASSATGAPSSNYGYTF.

This clone was recorded a few times. V gene TRBV6-4 combines with J gene TRBJ2-3, with 8 positions matching TRBD2. The V segment lost 0 bases and the J segment 6 bases; nucleotides outside the gene matches: 2. The CDR3 is 14 amino acids. CDR1 is MRHNA and CDR2 is SNTAGT in the germline V gene. The CDR3 coding sequence is TGTGCCAGCAGTGACTCCGGACTAGCCGATACGCAGTATTTT. Its protein is CASSDSGLADTQYF.

The J gene is TRBJ1-2, the V gene TRBV5-1; 10 bases match TRBD1. The CDR3 consists of 16 residues. V shed 2 bases and J 5 bases; nucleotides not matched to a gene: 9. Germline CDR1 SGHRS, CDR2 YFSETQ. In DNA, the CDR3 is TGCGCCAGCAGCTTAGGGCACGGACAGGGGGGTTATGGCTACACCTTC. This translates into CASSLGHGQGGYGYTF.

This chain connects TRBV4-2 to TRBJ2-1; D remains unclear. The CDR3 is 14 residues long. Germline V CDR1 and CDR2: LGHNA, YNFKEQ. V lost 0 bases and J 9 bases, leaving 12 bases between the germline ends. The CDR3 DNA sequence: TGTGCCAGCAGCCAAGATCGCCTCGCCGGTGAGCAGTTCTTC. Amino acid sequence: CASSQDRLAGEQFF.

The gene calls are TRBV28 and TRBJ2-3; 12 bases are a match to TRBD2. The germline V gene encodes CDR1 MDHEN and CDR2 SYDVKM. V was clipped by 4 bases and J by 4 bases; unmatched bases: 3. This CDR3 region has 15 residues. The CDR3, as DNA: TGTGCCAGCAGTTCCCTAGCGGGAGGGTCAGATACGCAGTATTTT. Translation: CASSSLAGGSDTQYF. The whole variable domain, remainder taken from reference TRBV28 and TRBJ2-3, is DVKVTQSSRYLVKRTGEKVFLECVQDMDHENMFWYRQDPGLGLRLIYFSYDVKMKEKGDIPEGYSVSREKKERFSLILESASTNQTSMYLCASSSLAGGSDTQYFGPGTRLTVL.

This clone has a handful of counts. This chain links TRBV27 with TRBJ1-1; 8 bases align to TRBD1. The CDR3 length is 14 residues. The junction had 5 bases not matched to a gene; V was cut back by 3 bases and J by 5 bases. The V gene's germline CDR1 is MNHEY and CDR2 SMNVEV (reference sequence). The CDR3 DNA sequence: TGTGCCAGCAGTTTTCAGGGGGCGAGTACTGAAGCTTTCTTT. Protein: CASSFQGASTEAFF.

V is TRBV5-4 and J is TRBJ1-5, with 10 bases identical to TRBD1. The CDR3 runs to 16 residues. Germline CDR1 and CDR2: SGHNT and YYREEE (reference sequence). The ends lost 6 bases at V and 4 bases at J; junction bases unmatched: 10. The CDR3 nucleotides are TGTGCCAGCACTCCTCCCGGGACAGGGGCGAATCAGCCCCAGCATTTT. Protein sequence: CASTPPGTGANQPQHF.

This rearrangement joins TRBV5-4 to TRBJ2-1; perhaps TRBD2 as D (6 bases). Germline lookup yields CDR1 SGHNT and CDR2 YYREEE (reference sequence). V was pared by 1 base and J by 9 bases, with 11 bases between. CDR3 size: 13 residues. The CDR3 bases are TGTGCCAGCAGCTTGCGGGGAGGAGGTGAGCAGTTCTTC. Translation gives CASSLRGGGEQFF.

This rearrangement joins TRBV5-8 to TRBJ1-5; 10 bases fit TRBD1. V was clipped by 4 bases and J by 5 bases; unmatched bases: 6. The CDR3 runs to 15 residues. Germline CDR1 and CDR2: SGHTS and YDEGEE. CDR3 coding DNA: TGTGCCAGCAGCCCGTGGACAGGGGGGGATCAGCCCCAGCATTTT. Protein sequence: CASSPWTGGDQPQHF.

The V gene is TRBV5-4, the J gene TRBJ2-5; D is possibly TRBD1 (6 bases). The CDR3 spans 14 residues. Deletions cut 0 bases from V and 3 bases from J, with 9 bases between. Germline-derived CDR1 and CDR2 are SGHNT and YYREEE (reference sequence). The CDR3 nucleotides are TGTGCCAGCAGCTTGGACCGGACAGAAGAGACCCAGTACTTC. This sequence encodes CASSLDRTEETQYF.